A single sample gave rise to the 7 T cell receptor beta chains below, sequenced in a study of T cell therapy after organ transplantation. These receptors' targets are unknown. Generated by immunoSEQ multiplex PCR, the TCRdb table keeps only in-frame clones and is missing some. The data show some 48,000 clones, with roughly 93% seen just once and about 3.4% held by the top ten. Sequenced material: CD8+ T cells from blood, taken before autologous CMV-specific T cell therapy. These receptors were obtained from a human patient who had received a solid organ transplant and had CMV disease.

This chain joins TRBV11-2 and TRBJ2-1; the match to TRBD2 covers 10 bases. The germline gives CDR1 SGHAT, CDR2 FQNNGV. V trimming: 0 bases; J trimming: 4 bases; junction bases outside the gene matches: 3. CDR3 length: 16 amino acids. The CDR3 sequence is CASSLDSGRSYNEQFF. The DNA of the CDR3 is TGTGCCAGCAGCTTAGATAGCGGGAGGTCATACAATGAGCAGTTCTTC. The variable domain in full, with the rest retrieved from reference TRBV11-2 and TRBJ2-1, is EAGVAQSPRYKIIEKRQSVAFWCNPISGHATLYWYQQILGQGPKLLIQFQNNGVVDDSQLPKDRFSAERLKGVDSTLKIQPAKLEDSAVYLCASSLDSGRSYNEQFFGPGTRLTVL.

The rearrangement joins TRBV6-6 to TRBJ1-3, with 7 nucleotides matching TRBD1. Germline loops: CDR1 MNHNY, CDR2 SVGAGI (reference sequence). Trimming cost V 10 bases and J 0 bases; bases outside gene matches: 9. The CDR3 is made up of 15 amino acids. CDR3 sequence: CATLGDSLSGNTIYF. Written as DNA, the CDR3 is TGTGCCACCCTAGGGGACAGTCTCTCTGGAAACACCATATATTTT.

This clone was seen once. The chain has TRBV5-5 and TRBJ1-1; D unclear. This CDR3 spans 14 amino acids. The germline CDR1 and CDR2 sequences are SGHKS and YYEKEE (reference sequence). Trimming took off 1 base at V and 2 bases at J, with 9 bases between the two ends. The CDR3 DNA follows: TGTGCCAGCAGCTTGACATTGGCCAACACTGAAGCTTTCTTT. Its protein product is CASSLTLANTEAFF.

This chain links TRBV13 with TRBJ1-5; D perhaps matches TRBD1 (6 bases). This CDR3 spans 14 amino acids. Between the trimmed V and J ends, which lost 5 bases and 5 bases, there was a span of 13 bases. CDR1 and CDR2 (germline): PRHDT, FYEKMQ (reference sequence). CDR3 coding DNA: TGTGCCAGCAGCGAAACAGGGCTTGATCAGCCCCAGCATTTT. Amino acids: CASSETGLDQPQHF. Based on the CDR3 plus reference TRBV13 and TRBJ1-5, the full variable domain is AAGVIQSPRHLIKEKRETATLKCYPIPRHDTVYWYQQGPGQDPQFLISFYEKMQSDKGSIPDRFSAQQFSDYHSELNMSSLELGDSALYFCASSETGLDQPQHFGDGTRLSIL.

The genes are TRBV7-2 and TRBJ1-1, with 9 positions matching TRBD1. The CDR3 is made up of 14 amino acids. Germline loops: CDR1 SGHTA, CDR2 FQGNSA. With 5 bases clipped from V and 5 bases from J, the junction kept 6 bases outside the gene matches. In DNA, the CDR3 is TGTGCCAGCAGCCCGCGACAGGGGGGGACTGAAGCTTTCTTT. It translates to CASSPRQGGTEAFF.

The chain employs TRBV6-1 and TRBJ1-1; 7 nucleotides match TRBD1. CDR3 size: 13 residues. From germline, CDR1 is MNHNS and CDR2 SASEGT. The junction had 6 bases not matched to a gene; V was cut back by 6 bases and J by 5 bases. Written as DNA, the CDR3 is TGTGCCAGCAGACCGACAGGGAGAACTGAAGCTTTCTTT. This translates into CASRPTGRTEAFF.

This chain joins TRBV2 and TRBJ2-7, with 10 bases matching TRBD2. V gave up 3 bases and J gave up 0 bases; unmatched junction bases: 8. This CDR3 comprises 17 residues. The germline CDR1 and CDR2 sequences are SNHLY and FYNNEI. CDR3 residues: CASSELAGASSSYEQYF. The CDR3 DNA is TGTGCCAGCAGTGAGCTAGCGGGGGCGAGCAGCTCCTACGAGCAGTACTTC.